This T cell receptor beta chain is from a study of T-cell reconstitution after alpha-beta-depleted transplantation in children. The CDR3 spans 15 residues. Germline V gene lookup returns CDR1 SEHNR and CDR2 FQNEAQ (reference sequence). V shed 4 bases, J shed 6 bases, and the junction held 8 bases outside the gene matches. Researchers prepared the TCRbeta library using unique molecular identifiers, the study reports. TCRdb ran MiXCR on the PCR reads and lists one entry per CDR3 protein. The sample yields approximately 400,000 distinct CDR3 sequences, 11% seen once. This receptor was obtained from a human donor who donated a stem cell graft to a child with acute myeloid leukemia. The chain carries TRBV7-9 and TRBJ2-2, with TRBD1 matching over 7 bases. Material: PBMCs from the stem cell graft donor, obtained from the stem cell graft. CDR3 nucleotides: TGTGCCAGCAGCTCAAACACAGGGGAAGCCGGGGAGCTGTTTTTT. This gives the protein CASSSNTGEAGELFF. The full variable domain, in which reference TRBV7-9 and TRBJ2-2 provide the parts outside the CDR3, is DTGVSQNPRHKITKRGQNVTFRCDPISEHNRLYWYRQTLGQGPEFLTYFQNEAQLEKSRLLSDRFSAERPKGSFSTLEIQRTEQGDSAMYLCASSSNTGEAGELFFGEGSRLTVL.